This TCR beta chain was captured in a study of blood T cell repertoires in COVID-19. Turning to the study itself: The origin of the acute and convalescent COVID-19 samples was the United States, Italy and Spain. PBMCs, B-cell-depleted T cells, or T cells provided the cDNA or gDNA that made up the material.

CDR1 MNHEY and CDR2 SVGAGI come from the germline V gene. The CDR3 is 16 amino acids. The V gene end was trimmed by 2 bases and the J gene end by 3 bases; junction bases not matched to a gene: 8. In the study's own analysis: Researchers report that nucleated cell counts were estimated from reference gene primer amplification. Generated by immunoSEQ multiplex PCR, the TCRdb table keeps only in-frame clones and is missing some. That table gives V, J and clone size, and the DNA gave D and trimming. Here the sample spans some 200,000 clones, about 75% being singletons. The clonotype originates from a woman aged 45-65 years with active or convalescent COVID-19. Source material: peripheral blood. The chain couples TRBV6-5 to TRBJ2-3; 7 bases fit TRBD1. The CDR3 DNA reads TGTGCCAGCAGTTACCTCCCCCAGGGGGTGACAGATACGCAGTATTTT. Translated: CASSYLPQGVTDTQYF.